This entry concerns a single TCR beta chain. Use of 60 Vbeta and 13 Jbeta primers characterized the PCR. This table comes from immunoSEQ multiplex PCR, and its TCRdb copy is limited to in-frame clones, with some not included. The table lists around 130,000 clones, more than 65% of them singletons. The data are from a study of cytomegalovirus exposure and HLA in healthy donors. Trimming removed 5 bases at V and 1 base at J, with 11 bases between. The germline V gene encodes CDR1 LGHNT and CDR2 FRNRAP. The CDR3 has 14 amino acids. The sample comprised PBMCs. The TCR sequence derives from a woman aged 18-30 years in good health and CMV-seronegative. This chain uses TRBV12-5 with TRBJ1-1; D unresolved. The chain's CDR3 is CASGIFLRNTEAFF. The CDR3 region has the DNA TGTGCTAGTGGTATCTTCCTTCGGAACACTGAAGCTTTCTTT.